This TCR beta chain was recorded in a study of blood T cell repertoires in COVID-19 (dated by TCRdb to 2020 to 2022). At the level of the whole study: The collaborator samples originated in the United States, Italy and Spain and spanned the acute and convalescent phases of COVID-19. Where HLA class I and class II types were available, the types were taken from metadata supplied by the sample provider, not from assay-based typing. The dataset comprised deeply sampled blood TCRbeta repertoires from subjects exposed to, actively infected with, or recovered from COVID-19. The prospective study material was composed of cDNA or gDNA derived from T cells, B-cell-depleted T cells, or PBMCs. The repertoires were released in a freely available public database intended as a resource for research on the immune response to SARS-CoV-2. The samples were drawn from the first 160 participants of the ongoing ImmuneRACE study and from 1,254 subjects provided by 6 global collaborators. A de-identified subject ID, COVID-19 status, age in years and sex were almost always included in the sample metadata.

Enrolling through a virtual design, the prospective study's participants ranged in age from roughly 18 to 100 years and lived across 24 United States geographic areas. In the prospective study, participants were assigned to cohorts based on the clinical history participants reported in a screening survey and a study questionnaire. Exposed participants had been in contact, within 2 weeks of entering the study, with a person who had a PCR-confirmed or clinician-diagnosed case of COVID-19. In the prospective study, mobile phlebotomists collected whole blood, serum and a nasopharyngeal or oropharyngeal swab from each participant. Additional blood draws and questionnaires over an approximately 2-month period could optionally be provided by prospective study participants. Prospective study blood samples were shipped either frozen or at room temperature before DNA extraction. Turning to this clone: Its specific antigen is unknown. No quality values exist for individual bases; no much larger clone is one base distant.

CDR3 length: 13 amino acids, cysteine to phenylalanine. Only the CDR3 DNA is retained, 39 bases long and in frame from the first base. Per the germline V gene (reference sequence), LNHNV is the CDR1 and YYDKDF is the CDR2. V is cut by 3 bases and J by 8 bases, and the space between the germline ends is 11 bases. What the research found in general, with its limitations: The quantity of clinical and demographic metadata differed by source and by participant and was supplied without curation.

TCRbeta CDR3 regions were amplified from genomic DNA by means of the immunoSEQ Assay, a bias-controlled multiplex PCR. Per the authors' processing: Within the assay, amplification of reference gene primers was used to estimate how many nucleated cells each sample contained. To quantify the absolute abundance of each unique TCRbeta CDR3 rearrangement, sequence reads were collapsed and filtered. For each sample, productive Simpson clonality was calculated by taking the square root of Simpson's diversity index across productive rearrangements. TCRdb limited this immuneACCESS table to in-frame rearrangements with V and J called. A share of clones is missing; checked studies link under half to unresolved V genes, and the rest is unexplained. Clone size and V and J calls were adopted from that table, with D and trimming inferred from the DNA. This sample holds a few hundred thousand clones; roughly 84% were observed only once. The top ten clones comprise 5% to 7.5% of the sample.

This receptor was taken from a woman aged 50 to 60 who had been exposed to COVID-19. The rearrangement combines TRBV15 with TRBJ2-1; too little of a D gene remains to name it. The sequencing input was PBMCs or T cells enriched from blood (not recorded which). The CDR3: CATSSLRGYEQFF. The DNA sequence is TGTGCCACCAGCAGCCTGCGAGGCTATGAGCAGTTCTTC.